Below, 5 T cell receptor beta chains from the same sample are listed, as sequenced in a study of blood T cell repertoires in COVID-19. Repertoires were generated with immunoSEQ multiplex PCR, while TCRdb's copy carries only in-frame clones and drops some. The sample consists of about 380,000 clones, approximately 90% of them appearing once. What was sequenced was PBMCs or T cells enriched from blood (not recorded which). The receptors originated from a woman in her late teens or twenties who had recovered from COVID-19.

The chain is built from TRBV2 and TRBJ1-2; no clear D gene. V lost 6 bases and J lost 3, with 20 bases in between. This CDR3 comprises 16 residues. Germline V gene lookup returns CDR1 SNHLY and CDR2 FYNNEI. For the CDR3, the DNA is TGTGCCAGCAGGAGCGATAAGGGAGTACACCACTATGGCTACACCTTC. This codes for CASRSDKGVHHYGYTF.

V gene TRBV7-9 combines with J gene TRBJ1-2, with D uncertain. Trimming removed 5 bases at V and 8 bases at J, with 12 bases between. Germline V gene sequence: CDR1 SEHNR, CDR2 FQNEAQ (reference sequence). The CDR3 sequence is 12 residues long. DNA of the CDR3: TGTGCCAGCAGCCTCGACCCGGGGGGCTACACCTTC. This encodes CASSLDPGGYTF.

This chain joins TRBV10-3 and TRBJ1-1; possibly TRBD1 for D (6 bases). Germline CDR1 reads ENHRY; CDR2 reads SYGVKD. The V end lost 8 bases, the J end lost 1 base, and 11 bases lay between the germline ends. The CDR3 consists of 13 residues. CDR3 nucleotide sequence: TGTGCCATCCAGGGGTCGTCGAACACTGAAGCTTTCTTT. This translates into CAIQGSSNTEAFF.

This chain connects TRBV6-6 to TRBJ1-5; D may be TRBD1 (6 bases). The CDR3 is 14 residues long. Trimming removed 8 bases from V and 8 bases from J, with 19 bases in between. The germline CDR1 and CDR2 sequences are MNHNY and SVGAGI (reference sequence). CDR3 residues: CASSPLTGGEPQHF. The CDR3 nucleotides read TGTGCCAGCTCACCACTCACGGGGGGCGAGCCCCAGCATTTT.

V usage is TRBV15 and J usage is TRBJ2-2; D is uncertain. Germline lookup yields CDR1 LNHNV and CDR2 YYDKDF (reference sequence). V was trimmed by 5 bases and J by 5 bases, leaving 12 bases between them. This CDR3 comprises 14 residues. The CDR3 region has the DNA TGTGCCACCAGCCGTTCGCACGAGACCGGGGAGCTGTTTTTT. It is translated as CATSRSHETGELFF.